In this sample, the clone carrying this TCR beta chain turned up many times. TCRdb used MiXCR to reprocess the 5' RACE reads, holding one entry per CDR3 protein. Of around 130,000 distinct CDR3 sequences in the sample, roughly 3.2% were seen once. The CDR3 consists of 16 residues. J gave up 1 base and V 3 bases, and 4 bases lay outside the gene matches. CDR1 is SGHRS and CDR2 is YFSETQ in the germline V gene. This specimen belongs to a study of neurological immune-mediated disorders. This sequence was found in a woman younger than 45 with multiple sclerosis. The sample was PBMCs. The rearrangement joins TRBV5-1 to TRBJ2-2, with 9 bases fitting TRBD2. CDR3 coding DNA: TGCGCCAGCAGCTCGGCGGGGGGGCTGAACACCGGGGAGCTGTTTTTT. Protein sequence: CASSSAGGLNTGELFF. The variable domain in full, completed from reference TRBV5-1 and TRBJ2-2, reads KAGVTQTPRYLIKTRGQQVTLSCSPISGHRSVSWYQQTPGQGLQFLFEYFSETQRNKGNFPGRFSGRQFSNSRSEMNVSTLELGDSALYLCASSSAGGLNTGELFFGEGSRLTVL.